A selection of T cell receptor beta chains follows, all from one sample in a study of cytomegalovirus exposure and HLA in healthy donors. The repertoire was sequenced with immunoSEQ multiplex PCR; TCRdb's copy has only in-frame clones and lacks some. The sample lists 150,000 to 180,000 clones, roughly 77% seen once, with roughly 8% in the top ten. The sample was PBMCs. These receptors were obtained from a man aged 25-45 years in good health and CMV-seropositive. Each CDR3 is given with its conserved first and last residue. The D gene is left open where the match is weak. A clone size is listed for some rows: how often the clone was seen (once, few, many), or a class if it is expanded.

V: TRBV4-2; size: .; D: .; J: TRBJ2-1; DNA: TGTGCCAGCAGCCCCCCCAGGGGCTCCTACAATGAGCAGTTCTTC; CDR3: CASSPPRGSYNEQFF
V: TRBV7-3; size: .; D: TRBD2; J: TRBJ2-7; DNA: TGTGCCAGCAGCTTATGGGGGGGATACGAGCAGTACTTC; CDR3: CASSLWGGYEQYF
V: TRBV5-4; size: .; D: TRBD2; J: TRBJ2-7; DNA: TGTGCCAGCAGCTTGGGGCTAGCGGGGGCCCCCTACGAGCAGTACTTC; CDR3: CASSLGLAGAPYEQYF
V: TRBV19; size: .; D: .; J: TRBJ2-1; DNA: TGTGCCAGTAGTGATGAAGGGACCCGGGGGTTCTATGAGCAGTTCTTC; CDR3: CASSDEGTRGFYEQFF
V: TRBV9; size: once; D: .; J: TRBJ2-5; DNA: TGTGCCAGCAGCGTAGGGGTTAGCGATAAAGAGACCCAGTACTTC; CDR3: CASSVGVSDKETQYF
V: TRBV5-4; size: once; D: TRBD2; J: TRBJ2-3; DNA: TGTGCCAGCAGCCAAACACTAGCGGGGGCTAGCACAGATACGCAGTATTTT; CDR3: CASSQTLAGASTDTQYF
V: TRBV5-1; size: few; D: TRBD1; J: TRBJ2-3; DNA: TGCGCCAGCAGCTTGAGAACAGGGGGTAGCACAGATACGCAGTATTTT; CDR3: CASSLRTGGSTDTQYF
V: TRBV30; size: .; D: .; J: TRBJ1-2; DNA: TGTGCCTGGAGGGTCGGGGGGGCTTATGGCTACACCTTC; CDR3: CAWRVGGAYGYTF
V: TRBV5-1; size: .; D: TRBD1; J: TRBJ2-2; DNA: TGCGCCAGCAGCGGATCCGGGACAGGGTTACCTCCCCGGGGCACCGGGGAGCTGTTTTTT; CDR3: CASSGSGTGLPPRGTGELFF
V: TRBV19; size: .; D: TRBD1; J: TRBJ1-1; DNA: TGTGCCGCTACATCCGGGACAGGGGGCAGAGCTTTCTTT; CDR3: CAATSGTGGRAFF
V: TRBV11-2; size: .; D: .; J: TRBJ1-3; DNA: TGTGCCAGCAGCTTTATGGCCATCGGAGCCTCAGGAAACACCATATATTTT; CDR3: CASSFMAIGASGNTIYF
V: TRBV7-6; size: .; D: TRBD1; J: TRBJ1-1; DNA: TGTGCCAGCAGCAGGGGGACAGGAGGAACTGAAGCTTTCTTT; CDR3: CASSRGTGGTEAFF
V: TRBV18; size: .; D: .; J: TRBJ2-5; DNA: TGTGCCAGCTCACCTCCAGGGTTGGAGACCCAGTACTTC; CDR3: CASSPPGLETQYF
V: TRBV29-1; size: .; D: .; J: TRBJ2-5; DNA: TGCAGCGTTGGGGGCCGACAGGCCCAAGAGACCCAGTACTTC; CDR3: CSVGGRQAQETQYF
V: TRBV9; size: .; D: .; J: TRBJ1-2; DNA: TGTGCCAGCAGCCCCAAGGGGGGGCCAGGGCGAGGCTACACCTTC; CDR3: CASSPKGGPGRGYTF
V: TRBV19; size: .; D: TRBD1; J: TRBJ1-4; DNA: TGTGCCAGTAGTAGGACAGGGACGAATAATGAAAAACTGTTTTTT; CDR3: CASSRTGTNNEKLFF
V: TRBV27; size: .; D: TRBD1; J: TRBJ1-2; DNA: TGTGCCAGCAGTTTATCACGGACAGGGGCCTATGGCTACACCTTC; CDR3: CASSLSRTGAYGYTF
V: TRBV5-4; size: .; D: TRBD2; J: TRBJ2-1; DNA: TGTGCCAGCAGCCGGGGACTAGCGGGAGAAAATGAGCAGTTCTTC; CDR3: CASSRGLAGENEQFF
V: TRBV7-9; size: .; D: TRBD1; J: TRBJ2-4; DNA: TGTGCCAGCAGCGGTTACGGACAGGGGAACATTCAGTACTTC; CDR3: CASSGYGQGNIQYF
V: TRBV7-7; size: .; D: .; J: TRBJ2-3; DNA: TGTGCTAGCAGCTTAGCTGAGGCAGATACGCAGTATTTT; CDR3: CASSLAEADTQYF
V: TRBV2; size: .; D: TRBD2; J: TRBJ2-5; DNA: TGTGCCAGCACTCGACTAGCGGGGGAACAAGAGACCCAGTACTTC; CDR3: CASTRLAGEQETQYF
V: TRBV6-5; size: .; D: .; J: TRBJ2-6; DNA: TGTGCCAGCAACAGACAGTACTCTGGGGCCAACGTCCTGACTTTC; CDR3: CASNRQYSGANVLTF
V: TRBV2; size: .; D: TRBD1; J: TRBJ2-1; DNA: TGTGCCAGCAGTGAGACAGGGGGGTCTTACTACAATGAGCAGTTCTTC; CDR3: CASSETGGSYYNEQFF
V: TRBV28; size: once; D: TRBD2; J: TRBJ2-5; DNA: TGTGCCAGCAGTGATCGAGCGGGACAAGAGACCCAGTACTTC; CDR3: CASSDRAGQETQYF
V: TRBV28; size: .; D: .; J: TRBJ1-2; DNA: TGTGCCAGCAGACTACACGCATCCTATGGCTACACCTTC; CDR3: CASRLHASYGYTF
V: TRBV7-9; size: .; D: .; J: TRBJ2-2; DNA: TGTGCCAGCAGCCCGACACTGACGAACACCGGGGAGCTGTTTTTT; CDR3: CASSPTLTNTGELFF
V: TRBV7-9; size: .; D: .; J: TRBJ2-2; DNA: TGTGCCAGCAGCCCCCCTGGACTGGGCCCCCCCCGGAACACCGGGGAGCTGTTTTTT; CDR3: CASSPPGLGPPRNTGELFF
V: TRBV9; size: .; D: .; J: TRBJ2-3; DNA: TGTGCCAGCAGCGTAGGTGCTGGCGGAGCACCAGATACGCAGTATTTT; CDR3: CASSVGAGGAPDTQYF
V: TRBV27; size: .; D: TRBD2; J: TRBJ2-2; DNA: TGTGCCAGCAGTTTACCGACTAGCGGGGGGGCGAACACCGGGGAGCTGTTTTTT; CDR3: CASSLPTSGGANTGELFF
V: TRBV21-1; size: .; D: .; J: TRBJ1-5; DNA: TGTGCCAGCAGCGGGGGGGTCAGGGACGGGGGCAATCAGCCCCAGCATTTT; CDR3: CASSGGVRDGGNQPQHF
V: TRBV18; size: .; D: TRBD2; J: TRBJ2-3; DNA: TGTGCCAGCTCTAGGGTTGGGACTAGCGGACTAGATACGCAGTATTTT; CDR3: CASSRVGTSGLDTQYF
V: TRBV15; size: .; D: .; J: TRBJ1-2; DNA: TGTGCCACCAGCTCAAGGGGAGGCACCACTAACTATGGCTACACCTTC; CDR3: CATSSRGGTTNYGYTF
V: TRBV27; size: .; D: TRBD1; J: TRBJ2-4; DNA: TGTGCCAGCATCCCTCGACAGGGTGCGAACATTCAGTACTTC; CDR3: CASIPRQGANIQYF
V: TRBV7-6; size: .; D: .; J: TRBJ1-2; DNA: TGTGCCAGCAGCCCAGCTGTGGCCCTGGGCGGCTACACCTTC; CDR3: CASSPAVALGGYTF
V: TRBV4-1; size: .; D: .; J: TRBJ2-2; DNA: TGCGCCAGCAGCCAAGATGGGGGCGGGGGCACCGGGGAGCTGTTTTTT; CDR3: CASSQDGGGGTGELFF
V: TRBV6-5; size: few; D: .; J: TRBJ1-1; DNA: TGTGCCAGCAGTCTTGGGGCCTTCGCTGAAGCTTTCTTT; CDR3: CASSLGAFAEAFF
V: TRBV9; size: .; D: .; J: TRBJ2-3; DNA: TGTGCCAGCAGCACCTTCGGGCAGGGCGTTGATACGCAGTATTTT; CDR3: CASSTFGQGVDTQYF
V: TRBV28; size: few; D: TRBD2; J: TRBJ2-3; DNA: TGTGCCAGCAGCCAGCCGGGACTAGGAGGACACGATACGCAGTATTTT; CDR3: CASSQPGLGGHDTQYF
V: TRBV9; size: .; D: .; J: TRBJ2-5; DNA: TGTGCCAGCAGCACCGCAGGGGCCGCATATGAGACCCAGTACTTC; CDR3: CASSTAGAAYETQYF
V: TRBV10-3; size: .; D: TRBD1; J: TRBJ1-2; DNA: TGTGCCATCAGTGAGTCCCCAGGGACAGACTATGGCTACACCTTC; CDR3: CAISESPGTDYGYTF
V: TRBV9; size: .; D: .; J: TRBJ2-7; DNA: TGTGCCAGCAGCGTGGGGCGGGGCAATTGGGCGCAGTACTTC; CDR3: CASSVGRGNWAQYF